Below, 29 T cell receptor beta chains from the same sample are listed, as sequenced in a study of regulatory T cells in long-lasting Graves disease. Time point: newly diagnosed GD, antithyroid drugs for less than 3 months. From PBMCs, RNA was extracted and then used to make the TCR library. In building TCR beta libraries, iRepertoire HTBI primers were used together with Arm-PCR of CDR3 regions. TCRdb ran MiXCR on the multiplex PCR reads and lists one entry per CDR3 protein. The sample shows hundreds of thousands of distinct CDR3 sequences, 15% to 20% of them seen only once. In addition, the sample was reused for a study of T cells in Graves' hyperthyroidism and ophthalmopathy.

The sample was peripheral blood mononuclear cells (PBMCs), taken at new diagnosis, from a patient treated with antithyroid drugs. These receptors originate from a man aged 18-30 years with Graves disease.

In this sample, this clonotype turned up many times. The genes are TRBV18 and TRBJ1-1, with D possibly being TRBD1 (5 bases). Germline lookup yields CDR1 KGHSH and CDR2 LQKENI. The V end was cut by 2 bases, the J end by 10 bases, with 17 bases between. The CDR3 runs to 14 residues. The CDR3 DNA follows: TGTGCCAGCTCACCAATCGAAGGAGGGGCCGGAGCTTTCTTT. It codes for CASSPIEGGAGAFF.

The V gene is TRBV19, the J gene TRBJ1-5; D not certain. Trimming took 1 base from V and 1 from J, leaving 14 bases between them. Germline CDR1 and CDR2: LNHDA and SQIVND (reference sequence). The CDR3 runs 17 residues. The CDR3 region is CASSIVQTLYSNQPQHF. The CDR3, as DNA: TGTGCCAGTAGTATAGTCCAGACCCTTTACAGCAATCAGCCCCAGCATTTT.

This clonotype was found many times. This rearrangement joins TRBV28 to TRBJ1-1; a possible D gene is TRBD1 (5 bases). The CDR3 loop spans 15 amino acids. Per germline, CDR1 MDHEN and CDR2 SYDVKM. The ends were cut back, 5 bases at V and 6 bases at J, with 19 bases in the middle. Here the CDR3 DNA reads TGTGCCAGCAGTGCCCCGACCGGGGGAATTCCTGAAGCTTTCTTT. This gives the protein CASSAPTGGIPEAFF.

This clonotype showed up many times. An end of the junction differs from the germline gene, which may be a read error. V gene TRBV27 combines with J gene TRBJ2-7; no clear D gene. The CDR3 has 14 amino acids. Per germline, CDR1 MNHEY and CDR2 SMNVEV (reference sequence). The DNA of the CDR3 is TGTGCCAGCAGTTTAAGGCTAGTTTCCTCCGAGCAGTACTTC. Encoded protein: CASSLRLVSSEQYF.

This clonotype was observed many times. The chain carries TRBV18 and TRBJ2-3; the D is unclear. Germline V gene lookup returns CDR1 KGHSH and CDR2 LQKENI. The CDR3 covers 12 residues. V lost 8 bases to trimming and J lost 0 bases, with 6 bases between them. CDR3 in DNA: TGTGCCAGCAGCCCTAGCACAGATACGCAGTATTTT. As protein: CASSPSTDTQYF.

This clonotype has just a few counts. The genes are TRBV12-3 or TRBV12-4 and TRBJ1-1; possible D gene TRBD1, 6 bases. The CDR3 spans 13 residues. V dropped 3 bases and J dropped 7 bases, with 12 bases sitting between them. In DNA form, the CDR3 reads TGTGCCAGCAGTTTGGGGGGGACAAGTGAAGCTTTCTTT. This codes for CASSLGGTSEAFF.

The V gene is TRBV10-3, the J gene TRBJ2-7; the D gene is possibly TRBD1 (5 bases). This CDR3 has 13 amino acids. The germline V gene has CDR1 ENHRY and CDR2 SYGVKD. The V end was cut by 5 bases, the J end by 0 bases, with 8 bases between. CDR3 sequence reads: CAISNRSSYEQYF. CDR3 DNA: TGTGCCATCAGTAACAGGAGCTCCTACGAGCAGTACTTC.

In this sample, this clonotype turned up many times. The chain uses TRBV10-3 and TRBJ1-4; 9 bases map to TRBD1. Germline assignment: CDR1 ENHRY and CDR2 SYGVKD. The CDR3 has 14 residues. Germline trimming cut 6 bases from V and 7 bases from J; bases unmatched to any gene: 6. The CDR3, as DNA: TGTGCCATCAGATCACAGGGGGCTTTTGAAAAACTGTTTTTT. This sequence encodes CAIRSQGAFEKLFF.

Ten or more counts support this clonotype. V gene TRBV20-1 combines with J gene TRBJ1-6, with TRBD1 identical over 9 bases. The V segment lost 3 bases and the J segment 8 bases; nucleotides outside the gene matches: 8. The CDR3 has 15 amino acids. Germline-derived CDR1 and CDR2 are DFQATT and SNEGSKA (reference sequence). CDR3 sequence: CSASGGTGLYSPLHF. The CDR3 DNA reads TGCAGTGCTAGTGGAGGGACAGGGTTATATTCACCCCTCCACTTT.

V is TRBV5-6 and J is TRBJ2-3; D is unclear. The V gene lost 0 bases and the J gene lost 6 bases, with 14 bases spanning the gap. The CDR3 has 15 amino acids. CDR1 SGHDT and CDR2 YYEEEE come from the germline V gene. CDR3 protein: CASSLGTVIGDTQYF. DNA of the CDR3: TGTGCCAGCAGCTTGGGAACGGTTATTGGGGATACGCAGTATTTT.

This clonotype was seen ten or more times. This chain uses TRBV20-1 with TRBJ2-7; D is uncertain. Germline values: CDR1 DFQATT, CDR2 SNEGSKA (reference sequence). This CDR3 is 14 amino acids long. The ends were cut back, 3 bases at V and 0 bases at J, with 12 bases in the middle. CDR3 DNA sequence: TGCAGTGCTAGGGGCCTTAAGAGCTCCTACGAGCAGTACTTC. The encoded protein is CSARGLKSSYEQYF.

The genes are TRBV19 and TRBJ2-7, with 7 bases fitting TRBD1. The V segment lost 6 bases and the J segment 4 bases; nucleotides outside the gene matches: 12. CDR3 size: 15 residues. Germline-derived CDR1 and CDR2 are LNHDA and SQIVND (reference sequence). CDR3 bases: TGTGCCAGTAGCGCTGCCATAGGGACAGATTACGAGCAGTACTTC. It translates to CASSAAIGTDYEQYF.

The chain carries TRBV28 and TRBJ2-1; perhaps D is TRBD1 or TRBD2 (6 bases each). CDR1 and CDR2 (germline): MDHEN, SYDVKM. The V and J ends lost 6 bases and 8 bases respectively, with 17 bases between them. The CDR3 consists of 14 residues. In DNA form, the CDR3 reads TGTGCCAGCAGCGAGGGGGGAGCTGGGGATGAGCAGTTCTTC. It translates to CASSEGGAGDEQFF.

In the case of this clonotype: Sequence at one end of the junction differs from germline and may be a read error. The J gene is TRBJ2-7, the V gene TRBV19, with D possibly matching TRBD2 (6 bases). The CDR3 loop spans 15 amino acids. Germline V gene data show CDR1 as LNHDA and CDR2 as SQIVND (reference sequence). CDR3 in amino acids: CASSIEAGRSCEQYF. CDR3 in DNA: TGTGCCAGTAGTATCGAGGCAGGGAGGTCCTGCGAGCAGTACTTC.

This clonotype showed up just a few times. The V and J genes are TRBV7-3 and TRBJ2-2; D may be TRBD2 (6 bases). V was clipped by 6 bases and J by 5 bases, with 10 bases between them. The CDR3 runs to 13 residues. Per the germline V gene, CDR1 is SGHTA and CDR2 is FQGTGA. The CDR3 bases are TGTGCCAGCAGGTCCGGGACTACCGGGGAGCTGTTTTTT. Its translation is CASRSGTTGELFF.

The sample holds a few counts of this clonotype. The V gene is TRBV5-1, the J gene TRBJ2-2; D unclear. V lost 2 bases to trimming and J lost 4 bases, with 12 bases between them. The CDR3 runs 15 residues. CDR1 SGHRS and CDR2 YFSETQ come from the germline V gene. The CDR3 loop reads CASSLRAPTTGELFF. For the CDR3, the DNA is TGCGCCAGCAGCTTAAGGGCCCCGACCACCGGGGAGCTGTTTTTT.

At least ten counts were recorded for this clonotype. The chain has TRBV6-2 or TRBV6-3 and TRBJ2-5; 9 bases agree with TRBD1. Germline lookup yields CDR1 MNHEY and CDR2 SVGEGT. Trimming took 8 bases from V and 4 from J; bases not matched to a gene: 8. The CDR3 runs 14 residues. The CDR3 nucleotides are TGTGCCAGCTGGAGGGGGACAGGGACAGAGACCCAGTACTTC. It codes for CASWRGTGTETQYF.

The table lists this clonotype with many counts. The gene calls are TRBV27 and TRBJ2-1, with 13 bases that match TRBD2. The CDR3 has 18 amino acids. The V gene end was trimmed by 5 bases and the J gene end by 2 bases; junction bases not matched to a gene: 9. CDR1 and CDR2 from the germline V gene are MNHEY and SMNVEV (reference sequence). The CDR3 region has the DNA TGTGCCAGCAGTCCCCGGACTAGCGGGAGTGTGGCCTACAATGAGCAGTTCTTC. Protein: CASSPRTSGSVAYNEQFF.

This clonotype was counted between two and nine times. The rearrangement links TRBV29-1 to TRBJ1-1; tentatively, D is TRBD1 (5 bases). Germline values: CDR1 SQVTM, CDR2 ANQGSEA. The CDR3 has 12 amino acids. The germline V and J ends were trimmed by 3 bases and 4 bases, with 9 bases remaining between them. The CDR3 is CSVDGAGTEAFF. The DNA for the CDR3 is TGCAGCGTTGATGGGGCGGGCACTGAAGCTTTCTTT.

This clonotype was detected ten times or more. This sequence joins TRBV10-3 and TRBJ2-5; D is uncertain. The CDR3 contains 15 residues. Trimming took off 3 bases at V and 2 bases at J, with 13 bases between the two ends. Germline-derived CDR1 and CDR2 are ENHRY and SYGVKD. The CDR3 nucleotides are TGTGCCATCAGTGACTCACGCGGTTCACAAGAGACCCAGTACTTC. It specifies CAISDSRGSQETQYF.

This chain connects TRBV30 to TRBJ2-1; 10 bases are a match to TRBD1. The V and J ends lost 5 bases and 7 bases, in that order; junction bases with no gene match: 5. Per germline, CDR1 GTSNPN and CDR2 SVGIG (reference sequence). The CDR3 is 13 amino acids. CDR3 sequence (DNA): TGTGCCTGGGACAGGGGGCAAGGAAATGAGCAGTTCTTC. Protein product: CAWDRGQGNEQFF.

The CDR3 protein is CASSGAGRGEQFF. The CDR3 DNA sequence: TGTGCCAGCAGTGGAGCTGGGAGGGGAGAGCAGTTCTTC. This chain joins TRBV2 and TRBJ2-1, with 7 positions matching TRBD2. The CDR3 is 13 residues long. V was pared by 4 bases and J by 10 bases, with 7 bases of the junction left unmatched. Per germline, CDR1 SNHLY and CDR2 FYNNEI.

V and J are TRBV20-1 and TRBJ2-7; 7 bases map to TRBD1. This CDR3 is 13 amino acids long. J lost 7 bases, V lost 3 bases, and 9 bases had no gene match. Germline CDR1 is DFQATT and CDR2 is SNEGSKA (reference sequence). CDR3: CSARSTGRSEQYF. In DNA, the CDR3 is TGCAGTGCTAGGTCGACAGGGCGCTCTGAGCAGTACTTC.

In its sample, this clonotype was seen a few times. This chain uses TRBV20-1 with TRBJ1-1, with D maybe TRBD1 (5 bases). This CDR3 comprises 14 residues. Trimming shortened V by 7 bases and J by 3 bases, and 18 bases separated the two germline ends. The germline V gene encodes CDR1 DFQATT and CDR2 SNEGSKA (reference sequence). This CDR3 reads CSEGKLGGDTEAFF. CDR3 sequence (DNA): TGCAGTGAAGGCAAATTGGGGGGTGACACTGAAGCTTTCTTT.

This clonotype has a count of ten or more. This chain joins TRBV12-3 or TRBV12-4 and TRBJ1-1; D gene unclear. This CDR3 contains 12 residues. Trimming cost V 6 bases and J 5 bases, with 10 bases left between them. As DNA, the CDR3 is TGTGCCAGCAGGGGCCCGGGAACTGAAGCTTTCTTT. It translates to CASRGPGTEAFF.

The chain joins TRBV28 to TRBJ1-5; tentative D call: TRBD1 (5 bases). V was shortened by 8 bases and J by 3 bases, with 17 bases between the two germline ends. Germline V gene lookup returns CDR1 MDHEN and CDR2 SYDVKM. The CDR3 covers 15 residues. Written as DNA, the CDR3 is TGTGCCAGCCGAATAGAGGGGTCTAACAATCAGCCCCAGCATTTT. Amino acids: CASRIEGSNNQPQHF.

Regarding this clonotype: This clone may be a read error of a much larger clone one base away. This rearrangement joins TRBV18 to TRBJ2-1; D remains unclear. The CDR3 sequence is 12 residues long. Per the germline V gene, CDR1 is KGHSH and CDR2 is LQKENI. CDR3 loop: CASSLPRGEQLF. In DNA form, the CDR3 reads TGTGCCAGCTCCCTCCCGAGAGGTGAGCAGCTCTTC.

V and J are TRBV7-8 and TRBJ1-4; D is possibly TRBD1 (6 bases). The germline V gene encodes CDR1 SGHVS and CDR2 FQNEAQ. Between the trimmed V and J ends, which lost 4 bases and 8 bases, there was a span of 14 bases. The CDR3 consists of 14 residues. In DNA, the CDR3 is TGTGCCAGCAGCTCCTCCGGGGGCGGGGAAAAACTGTTTTTT. This sequence encodes CASSSSGGGEKLFF.

Turning to this clonotype: Mismatch with germline at one junction end may stem from a read error. The CDR3 DNA reads TGTGCCAGCAGTGCGAGACTAGCGGACTACAGTGAGCAGTTCTTC. Its translation: CASSARLADYSEQFF. The chain carries TRBV6-2 or TRBV6-3 and TRBJ2-1; 9 nucleotides align to TRBD2. Looked up from germline, CDR1 is MNHEY and CDR2 is SVGEGT. This CDR3 is 15 amino acids long.